The 15 T cell receptor beta chains below were found in one sample sequenced in a study of cytomegalovirus exposure and HLA in healthy donors. The study ran its PCR with 60 Vbeta and 13 Jbeta primers. The table came from immunoSEQ multiplex PCR; TCRdb's copy has only in-frame clones and leaves some out. The table has tens of thousands of clones, about a tenth seen once; the top ten hold approximately 23%. Input material: PBMCs. The origin of the receptors is a man aged 55 to 70 in good health and CMV-seropositive.

This clone was observed a handful of times. The chain couples TRBV19 to TRBJ1-3, with a weak D call TRBD1 (6 bases). V was pared by 5 bases and J by 2 bases, with 7 bases between. Germline values: CDR1 LNHDA, CDR2 SQIVND (reference sequence). CDR3 length equals 13 residues. The DNA of the CDR3 is TGTGCCAGTAGTGAGGGGGCTGGAAACACCATATATTTT. Encoded protein: CASSEGAGNTIYF.

A few counts support this clone. This rearrangement joins TRBV10-3 to TRBJ1-2; possible D gene TRBD1, 6 bases. Germline CDR1 ENHRY, CDR2 SYGVKD. The CDR3 loop spans 14 amino acids. V dropped 4 bases and J dropped 6 bases, with 15 bases sitting between them. CDR3 sequence: CAISGRGGEDGYTF. In DNA, the CDR3 is TGTGCCATCAGTGGGAGGGGGGGAGAGGATGGCTACACCTTC.

The chain recombines TRBV5-6 with TRBJ2-4, with D possibly matching TRBD1 (5 bases). Germline loops: CDR1 SGHDT, CDR2 YYEEEE. Trimming shortened V by 3 bases and J by 7 bases, and 11 bases separated the two germline ends. The CDR3 is 13 residues long. The CDR3 nucleotides are TGTGCCAGCAGCTGGAAGGGGATGAACATTCAGTACTTC. This encodes CASSWKGMNIQYF.

The chain carries TRBV18 and TRBJ2-7; 8 bases line up with TRBD1. The CDR3 is 13 residues long. In germline, CDR1 is KGHSH, CDR2 LQKENI. V shed 4 bases, J shed 7 bases, and the junction held 6 bases outside the gene matches. The CDR3 nucleotides read TGTGCCAGCTCACAGGACAGGGCTTTAGAGCAGTACTTC. Translating gives CASSQDRALEQYF.

The chain employs TRBV18 and TRBJ1-2; TRBD1 might be the D (5 bases). The CDR3 contains 13 residues. Trimming left V 8 bases short and J 4 bases short, with 14 bases between. In germline, CDR1 is KGHSH, CDR2 LQKENI. CDR3 coding DNA: TGTGCCAGCGCAACTCAGGGTGTCTATGGCTACACCTTC. As protein: CASATQGVYGYTF.

V and J are TRBV2 and TRBJ2-7; D gene ambiguous. CDR3 length equals 14 residues. V gave up 3 bases and J gave up 0 bases, with 9 bases separating them. The germline gives CDR1 SNHLY, CDR2 FYNNEI. Here the CDR3 DNA reads TGTGCCAGCAGTGAGCGCCGCTTCTCCTACGAGCAGTACTTC. It is translated as CASSERRFSYEQYF.

Comments on this clone: One junction end disagrees with the germline gene, perhaps due to a read error. V is TRBV7-7 and J is TRBJ2-5; 7 bases align to TRBD2. The germline V gene encodes CDR1 SSHAT and CDR2 FNYEAQ (reference sequence). The CDR3 is 14 amino acids. CDR3 DNA sequence: TGTGCTAGCAGCTTAGCGGGCTTCCAAGAGACCCAGTACTTC. This gives the protein CASSLAGFQETQYF.

This clone was seen more than once but under ten times. This chain links TRBV6-4 with TRBJ2-3; TRBD1 might be the D (6 bases). Germline-derived CDR1 and CDR2 are MRHNA and SNTAGT. V was pared by 0 bases and J by 4 bases, with 11 bases between. The CDR3 sequence is 15 residues long. In nucleotides, the CDR3 is TGTGCCAGCAGTGACTCGAAACAGGGCCCAGATACGCAGTATTTT. This codes for CASSDSKQGPDTQYF.

The chain employs TRBV28 and TRBJ1-1, with a tentative D call TRBD1 (5 bases). V was clipped by 5 bases and J by 6 bases, with 16 bases between them. CDR3 size: 14 residues. Germline loops: CDR1 MDHEN, CDR2 SYDVKM. The chain's CDR3 is CASSELQGAAEAFF. The CDR3 DNA follows: TGTGCCAGCAGTGAACTCCAGGGTGCCGCTGAAGCTTTCTTT.

The J gene is TRBJ2-7, the V gene TRBV2; 8 bases are a match to TRBD2. The J segment lost 1 base and the V segment lost 10 bases, leaving 6 bases of the junction unmatched. The germline V gene encodes CDR1 SNHLY and CDR2 FYNNEI. The CDR3 loop spans 13 amino acids. The CDR3 region has the DNA TGTGCCACTAGCGGGTACGGGTCCTACGAGCAGTACTTC. Its translation: CATSGYGSYEQYF.

J is TRBJ1-6 and V is TRBV19; 7 bases agree with TRBD1. The trim removed 6 bases at V and 2 bases at J, leaving 4 bases unmatched. Germline values: CDR1 LNHDA, CDR2 SQIVND (reference sequence). CDR3 length equals 15 residues. The CDR3 nucleotides read TGTGCCAGTAGGAGACAGGGTACCTATAATTCACCCCTCCACTTT. Translated, it gives CASRRQGTYNSPLHF.

This clone was seen a handful of times. The chain is built from TRBV11-3 and TRBJ2-7; TRBD2 matches at 7 bases. Germline V gene data show CDR1 as SGHNT and CDR2 as YENEEA. The V segment lost 5 bases and the J segment 7 bases; nucleotides outside the gene matches: 11. The CDR3 covers 14 residues. The CDR3 DNA follows: TGTGCCAGCAGCCCCCGGGCGGGAGCGGGAGAGCAGTACTTC. As protein: CASSPRAGAGEQYF.

This clone occurred a few times. V is TRBV7-3 and J is TRBJ2-1, with D perhaps matching TRBD1 (5 bases). CDR1 and CDR2 from the germline V gene are SGHTA and FQGTGA. The ends were cut back, 0 bases at V and 0 bases at J, with 12 bases in the middle. The CDR3 has 17 amino acids. DNA of the CDR3: TGTGCCAGCAGCTTAACGTGGGGCGGTAGCTCCTACAATGAGCAGTTCTTC. It codes for CASSLTWGGSSYNEQFF.

This clone was observed a few times. The chain is built from TRBV19 and TRBJ1-5; D is unclear. The CDR3 loop spans 16 amino acids. V dropped 5 bases and J dropped 2 bases, with 16 bases sitting between them. Germline CDR1 and CDR2: LNHDA and SQIVND (reference sequence). The CDR3, as DNA: TGTGCCAGTAGTCCCCAGAGGCTTGAAGGCAATCAGCCCCAGCATTTT. Translating it yields CASSPQRLEGNQPQHF.

The V and J genes are TRBV5-1 and TRBJ1-1, with D possibly being TRBD1 (6 bases). Germline V lookup: CDR1 SGHRS, CDR2 YFSETQ. This CDR3 contains 14 residues. The V gene lost 3 bases and the J gene lost 1 base, with 10 bases spanning the gap. The CDR3 nucleotides read TGCGCCAGCAGCTCGCAACAGGGGAACACTGAAGCTTTCTTT. It codes for CASSSQQGNTEAFF.